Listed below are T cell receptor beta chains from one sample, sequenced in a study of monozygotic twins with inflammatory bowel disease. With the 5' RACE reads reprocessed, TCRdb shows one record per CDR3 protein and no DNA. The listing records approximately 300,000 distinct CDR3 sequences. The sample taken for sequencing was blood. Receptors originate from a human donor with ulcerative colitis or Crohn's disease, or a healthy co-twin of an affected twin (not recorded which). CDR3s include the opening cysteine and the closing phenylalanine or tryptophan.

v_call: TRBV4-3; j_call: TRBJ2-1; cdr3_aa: CASSQEAGLTPPGQFF
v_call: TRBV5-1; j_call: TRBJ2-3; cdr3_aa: CASSLQGPADTQYF
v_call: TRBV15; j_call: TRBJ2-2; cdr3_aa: CATSRDRDARQGVLTNTGELFF
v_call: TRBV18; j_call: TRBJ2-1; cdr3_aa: CASSPKTSYNEQFF
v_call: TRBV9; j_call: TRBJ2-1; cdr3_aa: CASSVALGEYEQFF
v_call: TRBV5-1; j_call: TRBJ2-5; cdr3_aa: CASSWTPGRGQETQYF
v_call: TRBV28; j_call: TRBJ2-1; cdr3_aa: CASSVGLAGAYNEQFF
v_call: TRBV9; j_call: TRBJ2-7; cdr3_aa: CASSPQTSTGGVLDEQYF
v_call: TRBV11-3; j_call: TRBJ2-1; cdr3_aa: CASSLRSYNEQFF
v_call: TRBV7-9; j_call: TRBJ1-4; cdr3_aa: CASRPTGGFFEKLFF
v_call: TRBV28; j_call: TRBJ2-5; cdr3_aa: CASSSPGLRQETQYF
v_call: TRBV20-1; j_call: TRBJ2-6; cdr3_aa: CSATFRPRSSGANVLTF
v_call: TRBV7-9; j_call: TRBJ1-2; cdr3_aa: CASSFWGGGYTF
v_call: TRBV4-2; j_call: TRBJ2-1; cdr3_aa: CASRRGTTEQFF
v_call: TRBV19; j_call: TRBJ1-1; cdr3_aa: CASSIDLWGTGYTEAFF
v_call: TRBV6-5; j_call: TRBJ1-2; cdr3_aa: CASSYSGAGVVGYTF
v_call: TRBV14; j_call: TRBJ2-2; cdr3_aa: CASSQSWPNTGELFF
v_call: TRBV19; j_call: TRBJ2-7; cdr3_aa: CASSGTTGGGYEQYF
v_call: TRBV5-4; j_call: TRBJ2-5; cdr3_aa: CASRPDFLETQYF
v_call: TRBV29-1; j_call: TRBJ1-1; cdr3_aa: CSGETTNTEAFF
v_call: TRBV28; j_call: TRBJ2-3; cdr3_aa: CASMDTGGSTDTQYF
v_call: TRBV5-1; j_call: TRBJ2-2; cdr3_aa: CASSLLAGVPGELFF
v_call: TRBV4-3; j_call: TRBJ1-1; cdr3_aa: CASSQAGHKRNTEAFF
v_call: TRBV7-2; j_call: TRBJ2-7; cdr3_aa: CASSLTGDHSSYEQYF
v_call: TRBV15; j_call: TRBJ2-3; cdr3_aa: CATRSISSTDTQYF
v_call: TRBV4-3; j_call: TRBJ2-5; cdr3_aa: CASSQEWGRVYQETQYF
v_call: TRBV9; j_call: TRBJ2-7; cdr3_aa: CASSAGTGEQYF
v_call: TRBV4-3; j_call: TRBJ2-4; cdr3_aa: CASSQSGAGVIQYF
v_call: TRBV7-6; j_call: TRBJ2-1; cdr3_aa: CASSPITSGTYNEQFF
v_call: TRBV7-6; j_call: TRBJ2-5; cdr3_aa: CATGGNQETQYF
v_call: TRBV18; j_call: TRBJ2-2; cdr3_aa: CASSPDMNTGELFF
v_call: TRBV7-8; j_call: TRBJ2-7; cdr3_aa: CASSLAGQPSYEQYF
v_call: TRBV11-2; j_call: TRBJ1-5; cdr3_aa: CASSLVGGRGHSNQPQHF
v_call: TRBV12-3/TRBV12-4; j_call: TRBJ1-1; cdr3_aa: CASSSFVFGTEAFF
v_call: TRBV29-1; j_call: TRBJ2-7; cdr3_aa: CSAEHLSGGPAEQYF
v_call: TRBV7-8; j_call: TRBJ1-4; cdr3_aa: CASSAAGTGDEKLFF
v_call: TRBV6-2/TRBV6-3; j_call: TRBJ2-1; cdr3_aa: CASARGIFNEQFF
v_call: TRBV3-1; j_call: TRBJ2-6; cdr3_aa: CASSQSPQGAGANVLTF
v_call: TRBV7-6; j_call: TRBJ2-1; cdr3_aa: CASSIDGPYNEQFF
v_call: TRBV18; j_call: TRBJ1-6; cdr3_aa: CASSPPGSSYNSPLHF
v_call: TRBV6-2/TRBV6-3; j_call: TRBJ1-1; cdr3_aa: CASRRRQGSRTEAFF
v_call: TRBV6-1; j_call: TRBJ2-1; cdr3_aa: CASRIRGNEQFF
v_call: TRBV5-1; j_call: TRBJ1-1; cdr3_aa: CASSLPDREAFF
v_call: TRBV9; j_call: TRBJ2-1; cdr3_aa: CASSVGQPSYNEQFF
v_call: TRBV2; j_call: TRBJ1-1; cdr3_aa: CASSDQGQRAFF
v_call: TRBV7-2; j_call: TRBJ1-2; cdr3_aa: CASSEVGLYGYTF
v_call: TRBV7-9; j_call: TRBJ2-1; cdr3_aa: CASSTQGSEQFF
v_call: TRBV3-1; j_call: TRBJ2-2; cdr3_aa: CASSQLGGGRNTGELFF
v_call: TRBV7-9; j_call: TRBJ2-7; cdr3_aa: CASSLGGPGVDEQYF
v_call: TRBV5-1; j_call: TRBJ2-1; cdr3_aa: CASPPVGLAGGEQFF
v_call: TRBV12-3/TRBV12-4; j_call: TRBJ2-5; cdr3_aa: CASSSAGQETQYF
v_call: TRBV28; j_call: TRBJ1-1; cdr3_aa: CASRLSVAGDTEAFF
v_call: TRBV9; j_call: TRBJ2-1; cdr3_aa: CASSAEGGLYNEQFF
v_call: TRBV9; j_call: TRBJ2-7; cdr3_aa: CASSVEGDRVYEQYF
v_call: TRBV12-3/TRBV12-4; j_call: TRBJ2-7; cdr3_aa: CASRREQFYEQYF
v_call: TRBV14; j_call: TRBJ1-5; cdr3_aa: CASSRGDGQPQHF
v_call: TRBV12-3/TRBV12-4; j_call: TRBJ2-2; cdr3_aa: CASSFQTGTGELFF
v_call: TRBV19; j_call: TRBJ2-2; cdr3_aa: CASNQIGQTTGELFF
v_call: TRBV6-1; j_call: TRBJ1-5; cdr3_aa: CASGRGPFSNQPQHF
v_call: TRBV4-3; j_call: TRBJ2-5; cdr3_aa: CASSHGLGGETQYF